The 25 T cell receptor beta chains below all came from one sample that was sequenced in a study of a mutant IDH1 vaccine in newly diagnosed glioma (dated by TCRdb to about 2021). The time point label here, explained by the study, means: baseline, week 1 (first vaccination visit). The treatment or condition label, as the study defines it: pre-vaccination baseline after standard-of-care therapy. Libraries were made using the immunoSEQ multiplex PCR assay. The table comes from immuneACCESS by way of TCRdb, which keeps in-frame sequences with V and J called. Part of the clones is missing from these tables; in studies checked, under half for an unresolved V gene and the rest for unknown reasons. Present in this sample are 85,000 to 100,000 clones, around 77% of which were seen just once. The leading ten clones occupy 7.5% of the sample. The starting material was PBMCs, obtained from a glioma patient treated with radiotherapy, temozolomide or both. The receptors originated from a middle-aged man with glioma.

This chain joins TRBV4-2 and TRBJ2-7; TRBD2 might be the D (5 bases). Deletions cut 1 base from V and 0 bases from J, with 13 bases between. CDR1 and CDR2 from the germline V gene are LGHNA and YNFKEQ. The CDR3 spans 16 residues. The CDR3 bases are TGTGCCAGCAGCCAAGCGGCGGGCTTAAGCTCCTACGAGCAGTACTTC. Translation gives CASSQAAGLSSYEQYF.

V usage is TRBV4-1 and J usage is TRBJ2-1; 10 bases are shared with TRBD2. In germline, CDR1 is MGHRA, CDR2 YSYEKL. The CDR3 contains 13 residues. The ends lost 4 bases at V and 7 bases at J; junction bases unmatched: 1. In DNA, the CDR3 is TGCGCCAGCAGCCCTAGCGGGAGAAATGAGCAGTTCTTC. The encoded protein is CASSPSGRNEQFF.

As DNA, the CDR3 is TGTGCCAGCAGTGAGGGACATTTCTACGAGCAGTACTTC. This encodes CASSEGHFYEQYF. The chain recombines TRBV6-1 with TRBJ2-7; the D gene is possibly TRBD1 (6 bases). V was shortened by 3 bases and J by 3 bases, with 9 bases between the two germline ends. CDR1 is MNHNS, CDR2 SASEGT, per germline. This CDR3 is 13 amino acids long.

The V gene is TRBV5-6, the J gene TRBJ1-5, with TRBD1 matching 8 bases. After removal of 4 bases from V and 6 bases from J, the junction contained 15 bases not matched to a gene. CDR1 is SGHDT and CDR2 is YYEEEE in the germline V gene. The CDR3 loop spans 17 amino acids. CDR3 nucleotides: TGTGCCAGCAGCCATAGGCGCCCAGGGGGCCTCGTTCAGCCCCAGCATTTT. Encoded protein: CASSHRRPGGLVQPQHF.

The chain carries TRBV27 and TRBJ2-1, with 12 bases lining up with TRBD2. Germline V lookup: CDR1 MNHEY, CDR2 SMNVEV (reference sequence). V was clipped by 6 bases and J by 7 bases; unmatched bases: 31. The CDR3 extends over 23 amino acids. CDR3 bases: TGTGCCAGCAGCCTTTACAGAGCCGGGACAGGGTTCCTAGCGGGAGGGCTCTTGAATGAGCAGTTCTTC. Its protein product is CASSLYRAGTGFLAGGLLNEQFF.

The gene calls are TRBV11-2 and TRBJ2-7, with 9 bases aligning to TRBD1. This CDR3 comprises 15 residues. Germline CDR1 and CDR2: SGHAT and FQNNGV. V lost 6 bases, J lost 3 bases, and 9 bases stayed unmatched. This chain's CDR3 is CASRTPGQGDYEQYF. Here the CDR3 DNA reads TGTGCCAGCAGGACGCCGGGACAGGGTGACTACGAGCAGTACTTC.

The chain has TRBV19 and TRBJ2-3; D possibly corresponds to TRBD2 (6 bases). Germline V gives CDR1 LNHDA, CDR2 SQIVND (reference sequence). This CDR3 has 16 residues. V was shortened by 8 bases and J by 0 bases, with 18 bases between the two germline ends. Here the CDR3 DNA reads TGTGCCAGTCGGTATGGGGGGAGTACTAGCACAGATACGCAGTATTTT. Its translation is CASRYGGSTSTDTQYF.

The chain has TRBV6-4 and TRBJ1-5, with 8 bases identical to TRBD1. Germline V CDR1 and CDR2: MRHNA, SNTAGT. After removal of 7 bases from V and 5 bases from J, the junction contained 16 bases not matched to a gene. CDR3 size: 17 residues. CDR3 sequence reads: CASTQPPGQGTDQPQHF. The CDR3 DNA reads TGTGCCAGCACCCAGCCCCCCGGACAGGGAACGGATCAGCCCCAGCATTTT.

CDR3 nucleotide sequence: TGTGCCAGCAGCTTGGCTAGCGGGGGGATCTCCTACGAGCAGTACTTC. Protein product: CASSLASGGISYEQYF. V usage is TRBV5-4 and J usage is TRBJ2-7; TRBD2 agrees at 11 bases. Per the germline V gene, CDR1 is SGHNT and CDR2 is YYREEE (reference sequence). Trimming removed 0 bases from V and 0 bases from J; junction bases left unmatched: 2. The CDR3 length is 16 residues.

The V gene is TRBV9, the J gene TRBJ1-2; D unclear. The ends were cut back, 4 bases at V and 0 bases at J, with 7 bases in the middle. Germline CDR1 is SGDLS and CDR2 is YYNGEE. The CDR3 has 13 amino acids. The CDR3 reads CASSPETNYGYTF. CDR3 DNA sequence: TGTGCCAGCAGCCCAGAGACTAACTATGGCTACACCTTC.

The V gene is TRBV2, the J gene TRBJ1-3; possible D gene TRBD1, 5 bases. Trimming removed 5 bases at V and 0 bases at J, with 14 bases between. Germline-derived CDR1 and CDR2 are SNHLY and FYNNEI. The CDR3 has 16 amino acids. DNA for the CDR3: TGTGCCAGCAGTTTGCGGGACCGCTTCTCTGGAAACACCATATATTTT. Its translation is CASSLRDRFSGNTIYF.

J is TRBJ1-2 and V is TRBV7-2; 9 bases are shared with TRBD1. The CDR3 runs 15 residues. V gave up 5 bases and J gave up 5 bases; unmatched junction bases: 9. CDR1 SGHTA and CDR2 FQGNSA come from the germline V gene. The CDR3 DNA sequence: TGTGCCAGCAGCACCCGTCCCGGGACAGGGTATGGCTACACCTTC. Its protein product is CASSTRPGTGYGYTF.

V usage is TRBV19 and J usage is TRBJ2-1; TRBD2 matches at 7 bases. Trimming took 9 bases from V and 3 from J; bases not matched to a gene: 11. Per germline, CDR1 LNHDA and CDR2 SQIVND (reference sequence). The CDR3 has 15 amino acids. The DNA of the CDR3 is TGTGCCAGCCGCCCCCCGGGCGGGGGCTACAATGAGCAGTTCTTC. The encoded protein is CASRPPGGGYNEQFF.

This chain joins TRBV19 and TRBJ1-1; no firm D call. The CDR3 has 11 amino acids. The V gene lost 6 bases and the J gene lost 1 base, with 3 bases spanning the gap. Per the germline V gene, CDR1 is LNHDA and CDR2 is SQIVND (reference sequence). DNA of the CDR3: TGTGCCAGTAGGAGGAACACTGAAGCTTTCTTT. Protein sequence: CASRRNTEAFF.

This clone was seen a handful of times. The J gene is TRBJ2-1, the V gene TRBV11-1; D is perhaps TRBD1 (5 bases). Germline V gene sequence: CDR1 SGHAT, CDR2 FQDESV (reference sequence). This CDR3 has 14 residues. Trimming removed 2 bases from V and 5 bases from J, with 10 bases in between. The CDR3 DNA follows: TGTGCCAGCAGCTTATCCAGGGTCCACAATGAGCAGTTCTTC. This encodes CASSLSRVHNEQFF.

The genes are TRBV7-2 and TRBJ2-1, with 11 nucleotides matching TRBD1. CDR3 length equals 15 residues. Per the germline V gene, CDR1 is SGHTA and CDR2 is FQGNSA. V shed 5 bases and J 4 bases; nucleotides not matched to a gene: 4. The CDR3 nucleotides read TGTGCCAGCAGCCGGGACAGGGGGTTTTACAATGAGCAGTTCTTC. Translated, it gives CASSRDRGFYNEQFF.

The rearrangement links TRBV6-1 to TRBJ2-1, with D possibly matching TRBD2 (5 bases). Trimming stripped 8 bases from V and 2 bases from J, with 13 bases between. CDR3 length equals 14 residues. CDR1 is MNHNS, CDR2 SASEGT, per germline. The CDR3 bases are TGTGCCAGCTGTAGAAGCGGAACCTACAATGAGCAGTTCTTC. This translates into CASCRSGTYNEQFF.

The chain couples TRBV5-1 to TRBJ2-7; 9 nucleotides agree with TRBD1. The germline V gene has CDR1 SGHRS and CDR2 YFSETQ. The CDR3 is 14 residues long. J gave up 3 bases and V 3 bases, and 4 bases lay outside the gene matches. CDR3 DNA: TGCGCCAGCAGCTGGGGACAGGGTGGCTACGAGCAGTACTTC. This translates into CASSWGQGGYEQYF.

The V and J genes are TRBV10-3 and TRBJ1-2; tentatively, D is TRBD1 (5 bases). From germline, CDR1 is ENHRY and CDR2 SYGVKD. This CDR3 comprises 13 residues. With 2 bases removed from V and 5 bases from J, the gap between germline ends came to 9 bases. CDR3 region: CAISEDRNYGYTF. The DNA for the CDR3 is TGTGCCATCAGTGAGGACAGAAATTATGGCTACACCTTC.

The CDR3 DNA is TGTGCCAGCAGCTGTCAGGGTACCCAATGCACAGATACGCAGTATTTT. Encoded protein: CASSCQGTQCTDTQYF. This chain joins TRBV7-3 and TRBJ2-3; D is perhaps TRBD1 (5 bases). In germline, CDR1 is SGHTA, CDR2 FQGTGA. There are 16 residues in the CDR3. The V end lost 4 bases, the J end lost 1 base, and 15 bases lay between the germline ends.

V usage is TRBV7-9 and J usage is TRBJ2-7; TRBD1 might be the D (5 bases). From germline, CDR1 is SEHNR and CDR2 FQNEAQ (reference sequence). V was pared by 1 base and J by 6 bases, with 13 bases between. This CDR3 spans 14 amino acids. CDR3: CASSLEVDTIEQYF. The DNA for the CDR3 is TGTGCCAGCAGCTTAGAAGTGGACACTATCGAGCAGTACTTC.

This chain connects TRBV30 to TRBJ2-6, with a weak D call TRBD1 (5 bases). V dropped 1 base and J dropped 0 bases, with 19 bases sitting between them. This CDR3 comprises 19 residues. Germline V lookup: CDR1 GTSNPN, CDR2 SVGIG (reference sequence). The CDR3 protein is CAWSEPRGHRSSGANVLTF. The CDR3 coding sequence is TGTGCCTGGAGTGAACCCAGAGGACATAGAAGCTCTGGGGCCAACGTCCTGACTTTC.

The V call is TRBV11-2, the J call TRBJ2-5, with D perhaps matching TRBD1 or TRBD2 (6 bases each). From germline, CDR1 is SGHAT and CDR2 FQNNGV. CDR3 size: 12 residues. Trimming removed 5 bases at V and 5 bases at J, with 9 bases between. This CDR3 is CASSGGGETQYF. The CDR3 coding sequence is TGTGCCAGCAGCGGAGGGGGGGAGACCCAGTACTTC.

The chain's CDR3 is CASSLVRGGQETQYF. The CDR3 coding sequence is TGCGCCAGCAGCTTGGTGCGGGGGGGCCAAGAGACCCAGTACTTC. The chain couples TRBV5-1 to TRBJ2-5, with 9 bases matching TRBD2. CDR1 and CDR2 (germline): SGHRS, YFSETQ. There are 15 residues in the CDR3. V shed 0 bases, J shed 1 base, and the junction held 1 base outside the gene matches. Using reference TRBV5-1 and TRBJ2-5 for the parts outside the CDR3, the full variable domain is KAGVTQTPRYLIKTRGQQVTLSCSPISGHRSVSWYQQTPGQGLQFLFEYFSETQRNKGNFPGRFSGRQFSNSRSEMNVSTLELGDSALYLCASSLVRGGQETQYFGPGTRLLVL.

For the CDR3, the DNA is TGTGCCAGCTCACCGCTACCCAAGAAAGAGACCCAGTACTTC. It is translated as CASSPLPKKETQYF. This chain links TRBV18 with TRBJ2-5, with no clear D. V shed 3 bases and J shed 3 bases, with 11 bases lying between them. In germline, CDR1 is KGHSH, CDR2 LQKENI. The CDR3 runs 14 residues. The entire variable domain, with the rest obtained from reference TRBV18 and TRBJ2-5, is as follows: NAGVMQNPRHLVRRRGQEARLRCSPMKGHSHVYWYRQLPEEGLKFMVYLQKENIIDESGMPKERFSAEFPKEGPSILRIQQVVRGDSAAYFCASSPLPKKETQYFGPGTRLLVL.